This TCR beta chain was found in a study of patients and donors after allogeneic stem cell transplantation. Using its own MiXCR run on the RT-PCR reads, TCRdb lists one record per CDR3 protein. The table records some 200,000 distinct CDR3 sequences, less than 45% of them present only once. CDR1 and CDR2 from the germline V gene are MNHEY and SVGAGI. This CDR3 is built from 14 residues. V was trimmed by 6 bases and J by 8 bases, leaving 19 bases between them. The sample comprised blood, either unsorted or a sorted T cell fraction (not recorded which). V and J are TRBV6-5 and TRBJ1-2; D uncertain. The TCR originated in a human donor who was either an allogeneic HSCT recipient or a stem cell or donor lymphocyte infusion donor (not recorded which). It is not recorded whose cells these are; they may come from a transplant donor. The CDR3 DNA sequence: TGTGCCAGCAGGGAGATGGACCCTCACTCCGGCTACACCTTC. The encoded protein is CASREMDPHSGYTF.